This T cell receptor beta chain comes out of a study of chemoradiotherapy in HPV16-positive cancers. Study overall: Functional T-cell assays on two HPV16-positive patients' cells defined candidate HPV-specific clones and common TCR motifs. The study, taken as a whole, reports: Candidate HPV-specific clones and E7-related TCR motifs grew in tumor during treatment. HPV-responsive T-cell expansion during chemoradiotherapy was linked to improved recurrence-free survival in HPV16-positive patients.

Samples were taken several times over chemoradiotherapy. In germline, CDR1 is SGHAT, CDR2 FQNNGV. The CDR3 length is 14 residues. V was pared by 5 bases and J by 8 bases, with 9 bases of the junction left unmatched. Concerning this clone itself: Its antigen is unknown. In the same sample, other DNA sequences code for this CDR3.

Repertoires were generated with immunoSEQ multiplex PCR, while TCRdb's copy carries only in-frame clones and drops some. The data hold tens of thousands of clones, with roughly 84% observed a single time. The chain joins TRBV11-2 to TRBJ1-2; 9 bases align to TRBD1. This TCR came from a human donor with HPV-associated anogenital cancer. Sequenced material: blood, taken from a patient who underwent chemoradiotherapy. This CDR3 is CASSPGDRVDGYTF. The CDR3 coding sequence is TGTGCCAGCAGCCCCGGGGACAGGGTAGACGGCTACACCTTC.